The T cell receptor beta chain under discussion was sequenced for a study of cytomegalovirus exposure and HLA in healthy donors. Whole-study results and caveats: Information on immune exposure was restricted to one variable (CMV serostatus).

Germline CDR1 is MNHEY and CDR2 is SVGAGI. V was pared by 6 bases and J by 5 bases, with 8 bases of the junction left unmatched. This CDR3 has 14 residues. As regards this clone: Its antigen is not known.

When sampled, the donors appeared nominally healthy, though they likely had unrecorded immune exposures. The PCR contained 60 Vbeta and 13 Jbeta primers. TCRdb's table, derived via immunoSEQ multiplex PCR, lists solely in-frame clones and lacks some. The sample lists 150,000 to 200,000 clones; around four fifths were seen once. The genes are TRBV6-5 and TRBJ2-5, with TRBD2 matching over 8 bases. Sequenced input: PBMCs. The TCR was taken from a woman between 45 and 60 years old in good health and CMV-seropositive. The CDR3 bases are TGTGCCAGCAGGGGACTAGGCGTTTTCGAGACCCAGTACTTC. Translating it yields CASRGLGVFETQYF.